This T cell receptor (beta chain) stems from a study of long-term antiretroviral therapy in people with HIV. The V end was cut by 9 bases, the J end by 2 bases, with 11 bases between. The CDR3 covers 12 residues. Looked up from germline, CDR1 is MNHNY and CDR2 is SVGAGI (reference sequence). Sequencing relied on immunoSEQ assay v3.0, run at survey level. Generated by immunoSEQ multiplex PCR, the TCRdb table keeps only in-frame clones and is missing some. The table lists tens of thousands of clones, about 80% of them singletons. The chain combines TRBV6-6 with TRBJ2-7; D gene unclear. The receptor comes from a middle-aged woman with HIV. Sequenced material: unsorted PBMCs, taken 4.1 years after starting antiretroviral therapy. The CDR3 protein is CASRKDPYEQYF. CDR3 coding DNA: TGTGCCAGTCGTAAGGACCCCTACGAGCAGTACTTC.